These 23 T cell receptor beta chains share one sample of origin, sequenced in a study of beta chain features in type 1 diabetes (dated by TCRdb to the late 2010s). Receptors were amplified or captured by the immunoSEQ multiplex PCR assay. The entire isolated RNA was reverse transcribed using the High Capacity cDNA Reverse Transcription Kit, and thus expressed TCRB transcripts were sequenced. TCRdb provides this immuneACCESS table in a form limited to in-frame rearrangements. Some clones are lacking; in checked studies, under half of them reflect an unresolved V gene, and why the rest are absent is not known. The sample records 900,000 or so clones, about a sixth of which are singletons. The ten largest clones take up 0.023% of the sample. Source material: naive CD4+ T cells from blood. The sample's cell subset or site label, decoded: true naive CD4+ T cells. These receptors all come from a woman aged 18-29 years in good health.

The chain links TRBV7-3 to TRBJ2-1, with D unclear. The germline V gene has CDR1 SGHTA and CDR2 FQGTGA. V was trimmed by 2 bases and J by 2 bases, leaving 10 bases between them. The CDR3 spans 15 residues. The CDR3 DNA follows: TGTGCCAGCAGCTTAGGCTCATTAACCTACAATGAGCAGTTCTTC. Translating it yields CASSLGSLTYNEQFF.

The chain combines TRBV7-9 with TRBJ2-2; D not certain. Germline values: CDR1 SEHNR, CDR2 FQNEAQ (reference sequence). The V and J ends lost 2 bases and 4 bases respectively, with 8 bases between them. CDR3 length: 14 residues. For the CDR3, the DNA is TGTGCCAGCAGCTTAACGGCCTCCACCGGGGAGCTGTTTTTT. Encoded protein: CASSLTASTGELFF.

In its sample, this clone was seen a few times. The chain carries TRBV28 and TRBJ2-1, with a tentative D call TRBD2 (6 bases). Germline values: CDR1 MDHEN, CDR2 SYDVKM. V dropped 3 bases and J dropped 9 bases, with 24 bases sitting between them. The CDR3 loop spans 17 amino acids. DNA for the CDR3: TGTGCCAGCAGTTTGTTGAGTGGGGGGAGATCTCCTGGTGAGCAGTTCTTC. This translates into CASSLLSGGRSPGEQFF.

The V call is TRBV5-1, the J call TRBJ2-7; 10 bases line up with TRBD2. This CDR3 is built from 16 residues. J gave up 4 bases and V 6 bases, and 13 bases lay outside the gene matches. In germline, CDR1 is SGHRS, CDR2 YFSETQ. The CDR3 is CASTLIPGLATYEQYF. The CDR3, as DNA: TGCGCCAGCACTCTAATCCCGGGACTAGCGACTTACGAGCAGTACTTC.

This clone has only a few counts. The chain is built from TRBV25-1 and TRBJ2-7; D unclear. The CDR3 is 11 amino acids. CDR1 is MGHDK and CDR2 is SYGVNS in the germline V gene. V lost 2 bases and J 7 bases, leaving 6 bases between the germline ends. CDR3 nucleotide sequence: TGTGCCAGCAGTGAAGGGTGGGAGCAGTACTTC. Its translation is CASSEGWEQYF.

The rearrangement links TRBV15 to TRBJ2-5, with 7 bases matching TRBD2. CDR1 is LNHNV and CDR2 is YYDKDF in the germline V gene (reference sequence). J was trimmed by 1 base and V by 1 base; bases with no gene match: 6. The CDR3 has 16 amino acids. Here the CDR3 reads CATSRVLASAQETQYF. Here the CDR3 DNA reads TGTGCCACCAGCAGAGTACTAGCGTCGGCCCAAGAGACCCAGTACTTC. Together with reference TRBV15 and TRBJ2-5, the CDR3 gives the full variable domain: DAMVIQNPRYQVTQFGKPVTLSCSQTLNHNVMYWYQQKSSQAPKLLFHYYDKDFNNEADTPDNFQSRRPNTSFCFLDIRSPGLGDTAMYLCATSRVLASAQETQYFGPGTRLLVL.

This chain connects TRBV28 to TRBJ1-2; TRBD1 is a possible D gene (5 bases). CDR3 length: 14 residues. Germline CDR1 reads MDHEN; CDR2 reads SYDVKM. V lost 2 bases to trimming and J lost 8 bases, with 15 bases between them. The CDR3 sequence: CASSLTPRAGGYTF. The DNA of the CDR3 is TGTGCCAGCAGTTTAACTCCCAGGGCAGGCGGCTACACCTTC.

This chain connects TRBV9 to TRBJ1-2, with D unresolved. CDR1 and CDR2 from the germline V gene are SGDLS and YYNGEE. Trimming took 0 bases from V and 6 from J, leaving 9 bases between them. The CDR3 extends over 13 amino acids. The CDR3 region is CASSVDPGDGYTF. The CDR3 bases are TGTGCCAGCAGCGTAGATCCCGGGGATGGCTACACCTTC.

The chain has TRBV27 and TRBJ2-1; the match to TRBD2 covers 15 bases. The CDR3 runs to 18 residues. J gave up 9 bases and V 5 bases, and 14 bases lay outside the gene matches. Germline-derived CDR1 and CDR2 are MNHEY and SMNVEV (reference sequence). CDR3 DNA sequence: TGTGCCAGCAGTCCCTCCCCAGGACTAGCGGGAGGGCCAGGTGAGCAGTTCTTC. Its translation is CASSPSPGLAGGPGEQFF.

The V call is TRBV5-6, the J call TRBJ2-3; a possible D gene is TRBD1 (5 bases). CDR1 and CDR2 (germline): SGHDT, YYEEEE. The CDR3 is 17 residues long. Deletions cut 3 bases from V and 2 bases from J, with 19 bases between. Written as DNA, the CDR3 is TGTGCCAGCAGCTCTCCTAGAAAAAGACAGCACACAGATACGCAGTATTTT. The encoded protein is CASSSPRKRQHTDTQYF.

The chain couples TRBV7-2 to TRBJ1-4; 7 bases match TRBD1. Germline trimming cut 4 bases from V and 7 bases from J; bases unmatched to any gene: 3. This CDR3 has 13 amino acids. The V gene's germline CDR1 is SGHTA and CDR2 FQGNSA. The CDR3: CASSSQGGEKLFF. Here the CDR3 DNA reads TGTGCCAGCAGCTCCCAGGGGGGTGAAAAACTGTTTTTT.

The rearrangement uses TRBV11-2 and TRBJ2-1; 8 bases map to TRBD2. Germline assignment: CDR1 SGHAT and CDR2 FQNNGV. V lost 3 bases and J lost 9; bases outside the gene matches: 7. This CDR3 has 14 amino acids. CDR3 loop: CASSFSGTLSEQFF. The CDR3 nucleotides are TGTGCCAGCAGCTTTAGCGGGACTTTAAGTGAGCAGTTCTTC.

The rearrangement uses TRBV29-1 and TRBJ2-4, with a possible D match to TRBD1 (6 bases). V was cut by 2 bases and J by 1 base, with 6 bases left in between. This CDR3 contains 13 residues. CDR1 is SQVTM and CDR2 is ANQGSEA in the germline V gene. The CDR3 region has the DNA TGCAGCGTTGAACAGGGGGCCAAAAACATTCAGTACTTC. Its translation: CSVEQGAKNIQYF.

This chain uses TRBV5-4 with TRBJ2-5, with a tentative D call TRBD1 (5 bases). CDR3 size: 14 residues. V was clipped by 0 bases and J by 1 base, with 7 bases between them. Germline CDR1 SGHNT, CDR2 YYREEE (reference sequence). The CDR3 here is CASSLGRVQETQYF. DNA for the CDR3: TGTGCCAGCAGCTTGGGCAGGGTCCAAGAGACCCAGTACTTC.

This clone has more than one count but fewer than ten. The junction shows a germline mismatch at one end, possibly a read error. The V and J genes are TRBV7-9 and TRBJ2-5, with TRBD1 as a possible D gene (6 bases). CDR3 size: 15 residues. Germline values: CDR1 SEHNR, CDR2 FQNEAQ (reference sequence). CDR3: CASSRTQGREETQYF. CDR3 coding DNA: TGCGCCAGCAGCCGGACACAGGGTCGCGAGGAGACCCAGTACTTC.

The chain is built from TRBV7-2 and TRBJ1-2, with TRBD1 matching 8 bases. The CDR3 runs 14 residues. The V and J ends lost 5 bases and 3 bases, in that order; junction bases with no gene match: 5. Germline V gene lookup returns CDR1 SGHTA and CDR2 FQGNSA. The CDR3 is CASSPGQVDYGYTF. Here the CDR3 DNA reads TGTGCCAGCAGCCCGGGACAGGTCGACTATGGCTACACCTTC. The full variable domain, completed using reference TRBV7-2 and TRBJ1-2, is GAGVSQSPSNKVTEKGKDVELRCDPISGHTALYWYRQSLGQGLEFLIYFQGNSAPDKSGLPSDRFSAERTGGSVSTLTIQRTQQEDSAVYLCASSPGQVDYGYTFGSGTRLTVV.

The V gene is TRBV19, the J gene TRBJ2-7; TRBD2 matches at 7 bases. With 6 bases clipped from V and 0 bases from J, the junction kept 8 bases outside the gene matches. The CDR3 contains 15 residues. Germline CDR1 reads LNHDA; CDR2 reads SQIVND (reference sequence). CDR3 DNA sequence: TGTGCCAGTAGCCCCGGAGCGGGGAGCTCCTACGAGCAGTACTTC. The encoded protein is CASSPGAGSSYEQYF.

The V and J genes are TRBV28 and TRBJ1-4; no clear D. The CDR3 is 14 amino acids. Trimming left V 8 bases short and J 7 bases short, with 17 bases between. The germline CDR1 and CDR2 sequences are MDHEN and SYDVKM. The CDR3 DNA reads as TGTGCCAGCCGGGGTGGCGGAGTGGGTGAAAAACTGTTTTTT. Encoded protein: CASRGGGVGEKLFF.

This clone has more than one count but fewer than ten. J is TRBJ2-5 and V is TRBV11-2; unclear D gene. Germline lookup yields CDR1 SGHAT and CDR2 FQNNGV. This CDR3 comprises 12 residues. V was trimmed by 5 bases and J by 1 base, leaving 5 bases between them. The CDR3 loop reads CASSPRQETQYF. The CDR3 bases are TGTGCCAGCAGCCCGCGCCAAGAGACCCAGTACTTC.

This chain joins TRBV2 and TRBJ2-7, with TRBD2 matching over 11 bases. Trimming cost V 6 bases and J 3 bases; bases outside gene matches: 4. Germline V gene data show CDR1 as SNHLY and CDR2 as FYNNEI. CDR3 length: 14 residues. CDR3 DNA sequence: TGTGCCAGCAGCCCGACTAGCGGGAACTACGAGCAGTACTTC. Its protein product is CASSPTSGNYEQYF.

The J gene is TRBJ2-7, the V gene TRBV28; the D is unclear. Per germline, CDR1 MDHEN and CDR2 SYDVKM. V dropped 5 bases and J dropped 3 bases, with 8 bases sitting between them. This CDR3 spans 12 amino acids. The CDR3 here is CASSAQNYEQYF. Here the CDR3 DNA reads TGTGCCAGCAGTGCCCAAAACTACGAGCAGTACTTC.

The chain combines TRBV7-2 with TRBJ2-7, with 11 bases fitting TRBD2. The trim removed 5 bases at V and 3 bases at J, leaving 6 bases unmatched. Germline V lookup: CDR1 SGHTA, CDR2 FQGNSA. There are 15 residues in the CDR3. The DNA for the CDR3 is TGTGCCAGCAGCCTGGGACTAGCGGCGTTCTACGAGCAGTACTTC. Protein: CASSLGLAAFYEQYF.

This clone was seen a few times. J is TRBJ2-5 and V is TRBV18; D ambiguous. V lost 0 bases to trimming and J lost 4 bases, with 12 bases between them. The CDR3 runs 15 residues. CDR1 is KGHSH and CDR2 is LQKENI in the germline V gene. The CDR3 here is CASSPPGSFGETQYF. The CDR3 DNA reads as TGTGCCAGCTCACCACCCGGCAGCTTTGGAGAGACCCAGTACTTC.